What follows describes a single TCR beta chain. Losses at the gene ends were 4 bases for V and 0 bases for J; bases not matched to a gene: 5. CDR1 is MNHEY and CDR2 is SVGEGT in the germline V gene. CDR3 length: 16 amino acids. The sample is drawn from a study of blood T cell repertoires in COVID-19. Study in general: Donors in the United States, Italy and Spain gave samples during acute or convalescent COVID-19. PBMCs, B-cell-depleted T cells, or T cells provided the cDNA or gDNA that made up the material.

Study processing details: Amplification of reference gene primers was used by the study to estimate nucleated cell counts. Measured with immunoSEQ multiplex PCR; TCRdb has only the in-frame clones, and not every one. The V and J calls and the clone size are those of that table, but D and trimming were determined from the DNA. The sample contains about 76,000 clones, roughly 91% of which appear only once. J is TRBJ2-3 and V is TRBV6-2 or TRBV6-3; 9 bases agree with TRBD2. The sample comprised peripheral blood. The receptor's source is a woman of 80 years or more with active or convalescent COVID-19. CDR3 sequence: CASSSAGGRSTDTQYF. CDR3 nucleotide sequence: TGTGCCAGCAGTTCGGCGGGGGGGCGGAGCACAGATACGCAGTATTTT.